Below, one T cell receptor (beta chain) is given with its context. The data originate from a study of human T cells and chemical hapten exposure. Across the study: The study traced per-sample TCR yield variation mainly to small differences in pooled library volumes.

Time point in this sample: patch test 3, about 24 weeks after DPC sensitization. Sample treatment: therapeutic diphenylcyclopropenone sensitization with weekly scalp DPC. What the library attached to individual cDNA molecules were unique molecular identifiers. Authors' data handling: Sequenced samples showed a median of around 96,000 TCRs each, with counts running from around 25,000 to 690,000. TCRdb reprocessed the RACE reads via MiXCR and lists one record per CDR3 protein. For this entry, the V and J calls and clone size follow TCRdb and not the study's own pipeline. The sample lists approximately 90,000 distinct CDR3 sequences, 25% to 35% occurring once. J lost 9 bases, V lost 4 bases, and 1 base had no gene match. Looked up from germline, CDR1 is LNHNV and CDR2 is YYDKDF (reference sequence). The CDR3 consists of 11 residues.

This receptor was taken from a middle-aged man with alopecia areata. Some clones in this sample may be carry-over from other donors' samples. V is TRBV15 and J is TRBJ2-5; 8 bases match TRBD2. The sequencing used whole blood, collected in connection with sensitization to the hapten diphenylcyclopropenone (DPC). The CDR3 here is CATSTGGAQYF. For the CDR3, the DNA is TGTGCCACCAGCACCGGGGGGGCCCAGTACTTC.